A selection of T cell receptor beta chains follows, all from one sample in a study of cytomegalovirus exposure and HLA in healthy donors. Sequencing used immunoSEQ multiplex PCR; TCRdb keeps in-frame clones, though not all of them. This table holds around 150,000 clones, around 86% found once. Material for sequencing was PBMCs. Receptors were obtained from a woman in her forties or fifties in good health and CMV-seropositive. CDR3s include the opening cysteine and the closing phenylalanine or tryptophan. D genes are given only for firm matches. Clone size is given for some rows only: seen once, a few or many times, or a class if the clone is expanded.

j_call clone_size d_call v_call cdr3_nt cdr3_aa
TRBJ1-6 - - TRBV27 TGTGCCAGCAGTCGGGAATCCTATAATTCACCCCTCCACTTT CASSRESYNSPLHF
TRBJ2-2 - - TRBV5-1 TGCGCCAGCAGCTCGCGGGTCACGAACACCGGGGAGCTGTTTTTT CASSSRVTNTGELFF
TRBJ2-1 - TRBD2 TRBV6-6 TGTGCCAGCAGTTGGGGGGGATACAATGAGCAGTTCTTC CASSWGGYNEQFF
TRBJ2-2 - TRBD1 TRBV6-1 TGTGCCAGCAATACATTAACAGGGGTTCCCGGGGAGCTGTTTTTT CASNTLTGVPGELFF
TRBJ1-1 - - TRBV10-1 TGCGCCAGCAGTGCACAGAAGAACACTGAAGCTTTCTTT CASSAQKNTEAFF
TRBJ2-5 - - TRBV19 TGTGCCAGTAGTATCGCGGGTCCGAGCGGGACCCAGTACTTC CASSIAGPSGTQYF
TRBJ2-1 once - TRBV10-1 TGCGCCAGCAGTGAGTCAGACAGAGTCCATGAGCAGTTCTTC CASSESDRVHEQFF
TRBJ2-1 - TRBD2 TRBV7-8 TGTGCCAGCAGCTCACGACTAGCGGCCTTCAATGAGCAGTTCTTC CASSSRLAAFNEQFF
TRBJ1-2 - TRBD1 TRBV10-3 TGTGCCTCACAGGGACAGTTAGGGTATGGCTACACCTTC CASQGQLGYGYTF
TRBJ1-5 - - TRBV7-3 TGTGCCAGCAGCTTATCGAGTAACCAGCCCCAGCATTTT CASSLSSNQPQHF
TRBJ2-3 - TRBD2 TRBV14 TGTGCCAGCAGCCATAGACGGCGGGGGGGCACAGATACGCAGTATTTT CASSHRRRGGTDTQYF
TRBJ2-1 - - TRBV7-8 TGTGCCAGCAGCTCCGTCGGGACAATATACAATGAGCAGTTCTTC CASSSVGTIYNEQFF
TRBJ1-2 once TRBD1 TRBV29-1 TGCAGCGTTCTGACAGGGGTAATCTATGGCTACACCTTC CSVLTGVIYGYTF
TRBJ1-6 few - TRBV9 TGTGCCAGCAGCGCCGGGGTCTATAATTCACCCCTCCACTTT CASSAGVYNSPLHF
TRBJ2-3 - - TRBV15 TGTGCCACCAGCATCCAGGGTGATACGCAGTATTTT CATSIQGDTQYF
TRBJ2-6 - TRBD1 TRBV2 TGTGCCGTACTAGGACAGGGGGCTTTTGGGGCCAACGTCCTGACTTTC CAVLGQGAFGANVLTF
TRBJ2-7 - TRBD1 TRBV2 TGTGCCAGCAGACCAAGGACAGGGGATTACGAGCAGTACTTC CASRPRTGDYEQYF
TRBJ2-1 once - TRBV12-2 TGTGCAAGTCGCTTAGTCGCGGGATCCTACAATGAGCAGTTCTTC CASRLVAGSYNEQFF
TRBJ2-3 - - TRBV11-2 TGTGCCAGCGCGAGGGAGGCGCCAGATACGCAGTATTTT CASAREAPDTQYF
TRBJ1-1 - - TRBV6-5 TGTGCCAGCAGTAAAAACAGGGCCACTGAAGCTTTCTTT CASSKNRATEAFF
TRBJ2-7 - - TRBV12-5 TGTGCTAGTGGTTTTGGCCAGGGTGGCTACGAGCAGTACTTC CASGFGQGGYEQYF
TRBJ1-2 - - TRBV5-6 TGTGCCAGCAGTCTCAGGGGAAACTATGGCTACACCTTC CASSLRGNYGYTF
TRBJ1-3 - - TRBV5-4 TGTGCCAGCAGCCCCACCCCAGGTTTCTCTGGAAACACCATATATTTT CASSPTPGFSGNTIYF
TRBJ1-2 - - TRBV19 TGTGCCAGTATGTCGGGGTTTAGTGGCTACACCTTC CASMSGFSGYTF
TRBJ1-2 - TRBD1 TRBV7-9 TGTGCCAGCAGCTTGGGACAGGGGTGGTATGGCTACACCTTC CASSLGQGWYGYTF